Detailed here is one T cell receptor (beta chain). The data were obtained in a study of shared clonotypes between healthy human individuals. The CDR3 is 16 residues long. Per the germline V gene, CDR1 is GTSNPN and CDR2 is SVGIG (reference sequence). The ends were cut back, 2 bases at V and 1 base at J, with 12 bases in the middle. The protocol was immunoSEQ multiplex PCR, while the TCRdb copy is restricted to in-frame clones and leaves out a portion. Of 2 million to 2.5 million clones detected, under 97% appear once; the ten largest clones hold roughly 0.13%. Sequences were obtained from naive CD4+ T cells sorted from blood. Subset described: CD45RA+ positively selected. The chain links TRBV30 to TRBJ2-6; TRBD1 is a possible D gene (6 bases). The sequence was collected from a man younger than 30 in good health. DNA of the CDR3: TGTGCCTGGAGTTATACAGGGACGTCTGGGGCCAACGTCCTGACTTTC. Protein sequence: CAWSYTGTSGANVLTF. The variable domain in full, completed from reference TRBV30 and TRBJ2-6, reads SQTIHQWPATLVQPVGSPLSLECTVEGTSNPNLYWYRQAAGRGLQLLFYSVGIGQISSEVPQNLSASRPQDRQFILSSKKLLLSDSGFYLCAWSYTGTSGANVLTFGAGSRLTVL.